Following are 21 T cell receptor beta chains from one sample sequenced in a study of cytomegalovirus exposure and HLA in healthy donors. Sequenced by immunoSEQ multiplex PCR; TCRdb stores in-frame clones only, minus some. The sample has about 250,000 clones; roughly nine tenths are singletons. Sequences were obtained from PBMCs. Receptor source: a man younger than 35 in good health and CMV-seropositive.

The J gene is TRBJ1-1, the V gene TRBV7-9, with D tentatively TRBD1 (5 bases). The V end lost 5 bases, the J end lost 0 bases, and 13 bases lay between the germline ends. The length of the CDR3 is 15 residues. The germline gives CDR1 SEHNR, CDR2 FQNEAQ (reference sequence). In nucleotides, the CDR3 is TGTGCCAGCAGCCTTTCTCAGGGAATGAACACTGAAGCTTTCTTT. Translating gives CASSLSQGMNTEAFF.

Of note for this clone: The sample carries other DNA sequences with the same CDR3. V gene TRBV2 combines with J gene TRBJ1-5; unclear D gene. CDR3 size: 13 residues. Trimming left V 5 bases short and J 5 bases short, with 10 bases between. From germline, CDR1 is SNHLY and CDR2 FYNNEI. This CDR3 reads CASSRVGDQPQHF. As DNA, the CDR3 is TGTGCCAGCAGTAGGGTTGGCGATCAGCCCCAGCATTTT.

CDR3 in amino acids: CATSRDRLGRGTIYF. In DNA form, the CDR3 reads TGTGCCACCAGCAGAGACCGGCTAGGCCGAGGCACCATATATTTT. The genes are TRBV15 and TRBJ1-3; D call uncertain. Germline CDR1 LNHNV, CDR2 YYDKDF (reference sequence). V lost 0 bases, J lost 9 bases, and 15 bases lay in between. This CDR3 contains 15 residues. The variable domain in full, with the rest retrieved from reference TRBV15 and TRBJ1-3, is DAMVIQNPRYQVTQFGKPVTLSCSQTLNHNVMYWYQQKSSQAPKLLFHYYDKDFNNEADTPDNFQSRRPNTSFCFLDIRSPGLGDTAMYLCATSRDRLGRGTIYFGEGSWLTVV.

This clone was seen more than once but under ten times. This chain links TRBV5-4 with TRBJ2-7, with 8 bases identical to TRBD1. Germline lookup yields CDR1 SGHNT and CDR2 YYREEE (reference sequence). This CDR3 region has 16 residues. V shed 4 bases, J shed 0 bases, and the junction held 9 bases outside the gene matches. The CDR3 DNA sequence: TGTGCCAGCAGCCCAGCCGGGACAGGAGGCTCCTACGAGCAGTACTTC. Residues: CASSPAGTGGSYEQYF.

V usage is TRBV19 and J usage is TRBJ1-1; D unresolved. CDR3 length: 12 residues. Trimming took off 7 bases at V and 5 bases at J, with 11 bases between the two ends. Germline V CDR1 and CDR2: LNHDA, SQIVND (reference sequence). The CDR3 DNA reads TGTGCCAGTATATTGTGGGGAACTGAAGCTTTCTTT. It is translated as CASILWGTEAFF. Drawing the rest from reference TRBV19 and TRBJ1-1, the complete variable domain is DGGITQSPKYLFRKEGQNVTLSCEQNLNHDAMYWYRQDPGQGLRLIYYSQIVNDFQKGDIAEGYSVSREKKESFPLTVTSAQKNPTAFYLCASILWGTEAFFGQGTRLTVV.

This CDR3 reads CASSPRGDPRTGDSNQPQHF. In nucleotides, the CDR3 is TGTGCCAGTAGTCCCCGGGGAGACCCCCGGACCGGGGATAGCAATCAGCCCCAGCATTTT. This chain uses TRBV19 with TRBJ1-5; no definite D call. V lost 5 bases to trimming and J lost 0 bases, with 26 bases between them. The CDR3 covers 20 residues. CDR1 is LNHDA, CDR2 SQIVND, per germline (reference sequence).

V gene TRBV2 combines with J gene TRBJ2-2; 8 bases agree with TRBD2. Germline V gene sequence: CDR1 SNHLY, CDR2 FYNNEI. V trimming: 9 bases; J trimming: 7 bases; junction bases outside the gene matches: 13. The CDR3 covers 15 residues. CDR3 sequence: CARDAREGQSGELFF. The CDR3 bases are TGTGCCAGAGATGCCCGGGAGGGCCAAAGCGGGGAGCTGTTTTTT.

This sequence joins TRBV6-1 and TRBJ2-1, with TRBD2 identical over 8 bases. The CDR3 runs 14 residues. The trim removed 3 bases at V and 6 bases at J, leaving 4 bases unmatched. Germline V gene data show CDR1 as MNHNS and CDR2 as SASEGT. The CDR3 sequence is CASSDPGRGNEQFF. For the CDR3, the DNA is TGTGCCAGCAGTGATCCCGGGAGGGGCAATGAGCAGTTCTTC.

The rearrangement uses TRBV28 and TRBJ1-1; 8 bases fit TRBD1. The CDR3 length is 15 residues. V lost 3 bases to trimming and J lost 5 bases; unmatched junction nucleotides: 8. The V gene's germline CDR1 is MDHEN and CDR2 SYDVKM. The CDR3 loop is CASSFQGAARTEAFF. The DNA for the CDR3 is TGTGCCAGCAGTTTTCAGGGGGCAGCCCGGACTGAAGCTTTCTTT.

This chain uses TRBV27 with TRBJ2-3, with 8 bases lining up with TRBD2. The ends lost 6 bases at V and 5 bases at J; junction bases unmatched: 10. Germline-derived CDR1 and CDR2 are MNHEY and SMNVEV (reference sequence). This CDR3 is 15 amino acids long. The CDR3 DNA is TGTGCCAGCAGCTTTACGGGACTAGGGGGAGATACGCAGTATTTT. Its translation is CASSFTGLGGDTQYF.

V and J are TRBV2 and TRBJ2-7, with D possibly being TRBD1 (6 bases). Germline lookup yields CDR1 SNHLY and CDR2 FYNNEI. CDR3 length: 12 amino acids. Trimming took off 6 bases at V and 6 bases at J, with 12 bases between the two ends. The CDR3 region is CASRGTGSEQYF. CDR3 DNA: TGTGCCAGCAGAGGTACAGGGAGCGAGCAGTACTTC.

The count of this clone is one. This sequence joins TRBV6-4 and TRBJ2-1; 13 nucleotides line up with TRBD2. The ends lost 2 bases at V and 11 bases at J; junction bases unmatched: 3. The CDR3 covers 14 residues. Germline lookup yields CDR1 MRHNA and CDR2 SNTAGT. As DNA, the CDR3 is TGTGCCAGCAGTGACCTGGGGACTAGCGGGAAGCAGTTCTTC. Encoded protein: CASSDLGTSGKQFF.

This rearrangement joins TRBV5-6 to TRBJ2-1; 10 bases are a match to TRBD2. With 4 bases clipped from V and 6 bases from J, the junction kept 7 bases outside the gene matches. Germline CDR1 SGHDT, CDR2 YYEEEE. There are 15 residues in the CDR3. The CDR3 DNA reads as TGTGCCAGCAGCCAAGGACTAGCGGCTTTCAATGAGCAGTTCTTC. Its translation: CASSQGLAAFNEQFF.

CDR3 nucleotide sequence: TGCGCCAGCAGCGGAGGGGGCCCAATGAACACTGAAGCTTTCTTT. It is translated as CASSGGGPMNTEAFF. The chain links TRBV5-1 to TRBJ1-1; 7 nucleotides line up with TRBD1. Trimming took 4 bases from V and 0 from J; bases not matched to a gene: 6. Germline V CDR1 and CDR2: SGHRS, YFSETQ. The CDR3 totals 15 residues.

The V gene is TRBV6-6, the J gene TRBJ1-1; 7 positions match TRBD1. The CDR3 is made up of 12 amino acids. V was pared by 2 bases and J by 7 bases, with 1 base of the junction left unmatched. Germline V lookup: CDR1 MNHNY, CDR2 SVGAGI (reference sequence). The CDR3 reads CASSYRDSEAFF. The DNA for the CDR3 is TGTGCCAGCAGTTACAGGGACAGTGAAGCTTTCTTT.

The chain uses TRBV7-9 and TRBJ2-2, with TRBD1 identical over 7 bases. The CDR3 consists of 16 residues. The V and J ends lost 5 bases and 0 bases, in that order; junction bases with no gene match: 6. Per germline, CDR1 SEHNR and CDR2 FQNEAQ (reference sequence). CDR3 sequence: CASSTTGAANTGELFF. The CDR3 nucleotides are TGTGCCAGCAGCACAACAGGGGCGGCGAACACCGGGGAGCTGTTTTTT.

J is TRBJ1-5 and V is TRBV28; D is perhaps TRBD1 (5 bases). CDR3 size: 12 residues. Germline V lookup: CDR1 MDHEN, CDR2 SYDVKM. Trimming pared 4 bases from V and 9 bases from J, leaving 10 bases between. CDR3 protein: CASSSSDRPQHF. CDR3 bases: TGTGCCAGCAGTTCCTCCGACAGGCCCCAGCATTTT.

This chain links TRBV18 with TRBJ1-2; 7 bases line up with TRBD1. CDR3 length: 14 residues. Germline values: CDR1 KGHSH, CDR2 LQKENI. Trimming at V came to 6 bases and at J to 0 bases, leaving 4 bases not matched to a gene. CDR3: CASSAGTANYGYTF. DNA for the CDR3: TGTGCCAGCTCCGCGGGGACAGCTAACTATGGCTACACCTTC.

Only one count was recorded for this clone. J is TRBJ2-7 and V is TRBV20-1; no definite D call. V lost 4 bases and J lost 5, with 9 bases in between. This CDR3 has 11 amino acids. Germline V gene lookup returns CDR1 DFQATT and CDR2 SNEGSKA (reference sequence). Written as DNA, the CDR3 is TGCAGTGCTATAGTGACCCACGAGCAGTACTTC. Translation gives CSAIVTHEQYF.

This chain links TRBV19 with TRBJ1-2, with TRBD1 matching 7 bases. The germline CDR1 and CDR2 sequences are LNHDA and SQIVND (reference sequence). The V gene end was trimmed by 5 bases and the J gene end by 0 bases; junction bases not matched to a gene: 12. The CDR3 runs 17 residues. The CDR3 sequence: CASSRTQGGSANYGYTF. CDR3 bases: TGTGCCAGTAGTCGAACCCAAGGGGGCTCAGCTAACTATGGCTACACCTTC.

CDR3 nucleotides: TGCGCCAGCAGCTTAGAATGGGAGACCCAGTACTTC. It codes for CASSLEWETQYF. The V call is TRBV5-1, the J call TRBJ2-5; D is unresolved. Germline CDR1 SGHRS, CDR2 YFSETQ. The CDR3 sequence is 12 residues long. The V and J ends lost 2 bases and 5 bases respectively, with 7 bases between them.